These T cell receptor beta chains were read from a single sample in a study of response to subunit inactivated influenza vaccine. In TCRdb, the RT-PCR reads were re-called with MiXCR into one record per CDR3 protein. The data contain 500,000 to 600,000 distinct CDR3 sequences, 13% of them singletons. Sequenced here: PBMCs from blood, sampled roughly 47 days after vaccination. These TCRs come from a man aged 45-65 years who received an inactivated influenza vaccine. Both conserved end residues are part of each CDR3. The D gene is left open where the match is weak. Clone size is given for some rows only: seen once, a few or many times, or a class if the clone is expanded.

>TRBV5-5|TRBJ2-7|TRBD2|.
TGTGCCAGCACACAGACCACTAGCGGGATACAGCAGTACTTC
CASTQTTSGIQQYF
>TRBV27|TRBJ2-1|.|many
TGTGCCAGCAGTTGGGGGTACAATGAGCAGTTCTTC
CASSWGYNEQFF
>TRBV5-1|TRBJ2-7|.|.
TGCGCCAGCAGCTTGGACAAGTACGAGCAGTACTTC
CASSLDKYEQYF
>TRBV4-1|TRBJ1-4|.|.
TGCGCCAGCAGCCACGTCCTCCGAAGGACGCGTAATGAAAAACTGTTTTTT
CASSHVLRRTRNEKLFF
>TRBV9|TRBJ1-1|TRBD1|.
TGTGCCAGCAGCGTGACAGGGAAGGCTGAAGCTTTCTTT
CASSVTGKAEAFF
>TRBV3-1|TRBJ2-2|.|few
TGTGCCAGCAGAACAGAGAACACCGGGGAGCTGTTTTTT
CASRTENTGELFF
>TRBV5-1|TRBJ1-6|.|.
TGCGCCAGCAGCTTGGAGGGTTTTTCACCCCTCCACTTT
CASSLEGFSPLHF
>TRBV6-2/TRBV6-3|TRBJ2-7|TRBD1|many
TGTGCCAGCAGCCCGGGACAGACCTCCTACGAGCAGTACTTC
CASSPGQTSYEQYF
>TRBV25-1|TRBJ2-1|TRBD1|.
TGTGCCAGACAGGGGCGCCTTTCCTACAATGAGCAGTTCTTC
CARQGRLSYNEQFF
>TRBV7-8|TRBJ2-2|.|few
TGTGCCAGCAGCTTAGCAGAACTAGACCGGGAGCTGTTTTTT
CASSLAELDRELFF
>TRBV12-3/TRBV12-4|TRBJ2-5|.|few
TGTGCCAGCAGTTTACGATTGGAACAAGAGACCCAGTACTTC
CASSLRLEQETQYF
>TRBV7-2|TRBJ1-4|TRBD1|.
TGTGCCTGCTGCTCCGGGACAGGGAATGAAAAACTGTTTTTT
CACCSGTGNEKLFF
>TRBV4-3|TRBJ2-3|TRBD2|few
TGCGCCAGCAGCCAGGGTGGGACTAGCGGGGGCCGGTACACAGATACGCAGTATTTT
CASSQGGTSGGRYTDTQYF
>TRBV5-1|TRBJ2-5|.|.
TGCGCCAGCGCCTTGCCGGGCACCCAGCAGATGTCCCAGTACTTC
CASALPGTQQMSQYF
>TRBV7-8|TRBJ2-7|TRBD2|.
TGTGCCAGCAGCCCTGGACTAGCGGGAGGTCTTACCGAGCAGTACTTC
CASSPGLAGGLTEQYF
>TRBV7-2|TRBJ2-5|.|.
TGTGCCAGCAGCTTGTTAGGTTACGGGGGAGAGACCCAGTACTTC
CASSLLGYGGETQYF